The 13 T cell receptor beta chains reported below all come from one sample, sequenced in a study of T cell responses to AZD1222 COVID-19 vaccine. Sequenced by immunoSEQ multiplex PCR; TCRdb stores in-frame clones only, minus some. The sample lists around 100,000 clones; about 85% were seen once. This specimen consisted of peripheral blood, obtained on day 0 of AZD1222 vaccination. These receptors were taken from an adult in good health.

V and J are TRBV6-5 and TRBJ1-1; 9 bases are a match to TRBD1. The V gene end was trimmed by 7 bases and the J gene end by 6 bases; junction bases not matched to a gene: 12. The CDR3 loop spans 15 amino acids. CDR1 and CDR2 from the germline V gene are MNHEY and SVGAGI. CDR3 sequence: CASKTGGRGRAEAFF. The CDR3 DNA follows: TGTGCCAGCAAAACAGGGGGCAGAGGTAGGGCTGAAGCTTTCTTT.

The rearrangement links TRBV7-2 to TRBJ2-5; 8 positions agree with TRBD2. From germline, CDR1 is SGHTA and CDR2 FQGNSA. Trimming removed 5 bases from V and 6 bases from J; junction bases left unmatched: 11. The CDR3 spans 15 residues. CDR3 nucleotide sequence: TGTGCCAGCAGCCCAATGACCGGGAGGGAGCAGACCCAGTACTTC. It yields the protein CASSPMTGREQTQYF.

This clone was counted a single time. The chain employs TRBV15 and TRBJ1-4; no definite D call. Trimming removed 1 base at V and 8 bases at J, with 8 bases between. The CDR3 extends over 13 amino acids. Germline V lookup: CDR1 LNHNV, CDR2 YYDKDF (reference sequence). CDR3 in DNA: TGTGCCACCAGCAGAGGGCAATTGGAAAAACTGTTTTTT. As protein: CATSRGQLEKLFF. The full variable domain, rest sourced from reference TRBV15 and TRBJ1-4, is DAMVIQNPRYQVTQFGKPVTLSCSQTLNHNVMYWYQQKSSQAPKLLFHYYDKDFNNEADTPDNFQSRRPNTSFCFLDIRSPGLGDTAMYLCATSRGQLEKLFFGSGTQLSVL.

This chain connects TRBV20-1 to TRBJ2-1; TRBD2 matches 8 bases. Losses at the gene ends were 3 bases for V and 9 bases for J; bases not matched to a gene: 1. CDR3 length equals 11 residues. Looked up from germline, CDR1 is DFQATT and CDR2 is SNEGSKA (reference sequence). Here the CDR3 reads CSASLAGEQFF. CDR3 nucleotide sequence: TGCAGTGCTAGTCTAGCGGGTGAGCAGTTCTTC.

This clone was observed a single time. The rearrangement uses TRBV9 and TRBJ1-6; D call uncertain. CDR1 SGDLS and CDR2 YYNGEE come from the germline V gene. V lost 4 bases, J lost 6 bases, and 14 bases lay in between. The CDR3 has 15 residues. As DNA, the CDR3 is TGTGCCAGCAGCCCCGACTGGCCGGGTAATTCACCCCTCCACTTT. Its translation is CASSPDWPGNSPLHF.

The V and J genes are TRBV6-4 and TRBJ2-6; D tentatively fits TRBD1 or TRBD2 (5 bases each). Trimming removed 4 bases from V and 0 bases from J, with 10 bases in between. The CDR3 is made up of 16 amino acids. The germline V gene has CDR1 MRHNA and CDR2 SNTAGT. This CDR3 is CASSGSGTSGANVLTF. DNA for the CDR3: TGTGCCAGCAGTGGGTCAGGGACCTCTGGGGCCAACGTCCTGACTTTC.

The chain carries TRBV5-1 and TRBJ1-1; D ambiguous. V was cut by 0 bases and J by 8 bases, with 8 bases left in between. Germline CDR1 SGHRS, CDR2 YFSETQ. The CDR3 has 12 residues. For the CDR3, the DNA is TGCGCCAGCAGCTTGGTGGGTGGGGAAGCTTTCTTT. Encoded protein: CASSLVGGEAFF. Looking up the rest from reference TRBV5-1 and TRBJ1-1 gives the full variable domain: KAGVTQTPRYLIKTRGQQVTLSCSPISGHRSVSWYQQTPGQGLQFLFEYFSETQRNKGNFPGRFSGRQFSNSRSEMNVSTLELGDSALYLCASSLVGGEAFFGQGTRLTVV.

The chain carries TRBV10-1 and TRBJ2-2; the D gene is possibly TRBD2 (6 bases). This CDR3 is built from 15 residues. V shed 6 bases and J shed 0 bases, with 11 bases lying between them. Looked up from germline, CDR1 is WNHNN and CDR2 is SYGVQD (reference sequence). CDR3 DNA: TGCGCCAGCAGAGCGACTAGTACGAACACCGGGGAGCTGTTTTTT. Translation gives CASRATSTNTGELFF.

This clone was recorded once. This sequence joins TRBV19 and TRBJ2-3, with D perhaps matching TRBD2 (6 bases). CDR3 length equals 15 residues. V dropped 3 bases and J dropped 6 bases, with 16 bases sitting between them. The V gene's germline CDR1 is LNHDA and CDR2 SQIVND (reference sequence). The chain's CDR3 is CASSIFGGMGDTQYF. CDR3 sequence (DNA): TGTGCCAGTAGTATCTTCGGCGGGATGGGCGATACGCAGTATTTT.

This clone was detected only a few times. V is TRBV6-1 and J is TRBJ2-1, with 14 positions matching TRBD2. Per germline, CDR1 MNHNS and CDR2 SASEGT. CDR3 length equals 18 residues. After removal of 0 bases from V and 2 bases from J, the junction contained 3 bases not matched to a gene. The CDR3 region is CASSEAQTSGGAYNEQFF. The CDR3 nucleotides are TGTGCCAGCAGTGAAGCGCAGACTAGCGGGGGGGCCTACAATGAGCAGTTCTTC.

The chain carries TRBV30 and TRBJ2-3; D perhaps matches TRBD2 (5 bases). This CDR3 is built from 14 residues. V lost 4 bases to trimming and J lost 0 bases, with 11 bases between them. Germline CDR1 reads GTSNPN; CDR2 reads SVGIG (reference sequence). CDR3 region: CAWTPSGSTDTQYF. The CDR3 DNA is TGTGCCTGGACGCCCAGCGGAAGCACAGATACGCAGTATTTT.

This chain connects TRBV19 to TRBJ2-3; TRBD2 matches 8 bases. Germline V CDR1 and CDR2: LNHDA, SQIVND (reference sequence). J was trimmed by 0 bases and V by 7 bases; bases with no gene match: 9. The CDR3 is 16 residues long. The chain's CDR3 is CASTPPGGLSTDTQYF. The CDR3 DNA sequence: TGTGCCAGTACGCCTCCGGGGGGGCTAAGCACAGATACGCAGTATTTT.

This sequence joins TRBV6-5 and TRBJ2-1; 7 nucleotides agree with TRBD1. Germline lookup yields CDR1 MNHEY and CDR2 SVGAGI. V lost 5 bases to trimming and J lost 8 bases; unmatched junction nucleotides: 9. CDR3 length: 14 amino acids. This CDR3 reads CASSLDRVRDEQFF. CDR3 in DNA: TGTGCCAGCAGTCTCGACAGGGTCCGGGATGAGCAGTTCTTC.